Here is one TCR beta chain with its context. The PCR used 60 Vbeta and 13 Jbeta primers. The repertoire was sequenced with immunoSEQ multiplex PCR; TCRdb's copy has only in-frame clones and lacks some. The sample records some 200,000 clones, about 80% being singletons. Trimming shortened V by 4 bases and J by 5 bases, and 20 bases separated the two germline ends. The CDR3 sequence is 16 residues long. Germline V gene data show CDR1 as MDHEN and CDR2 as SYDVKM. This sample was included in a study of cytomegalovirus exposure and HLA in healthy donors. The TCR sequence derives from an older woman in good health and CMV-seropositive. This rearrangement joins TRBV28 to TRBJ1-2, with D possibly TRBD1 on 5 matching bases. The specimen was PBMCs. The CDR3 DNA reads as TGTGCCAGCAGTTCCCTGGGGGTGGGCCGGGGGTATGGCTACACCTTC. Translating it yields CASSSLGVGRGYGYTF.